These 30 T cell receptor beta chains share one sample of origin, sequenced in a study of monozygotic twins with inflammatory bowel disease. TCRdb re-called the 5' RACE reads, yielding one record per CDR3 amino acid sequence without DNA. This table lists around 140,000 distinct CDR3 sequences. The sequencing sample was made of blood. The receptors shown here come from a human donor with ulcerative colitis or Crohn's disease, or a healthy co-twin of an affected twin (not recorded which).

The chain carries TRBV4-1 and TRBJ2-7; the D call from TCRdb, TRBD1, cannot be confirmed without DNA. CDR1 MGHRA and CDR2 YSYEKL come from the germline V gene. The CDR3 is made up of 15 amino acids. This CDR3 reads CASSSMGQGIYEQYF.

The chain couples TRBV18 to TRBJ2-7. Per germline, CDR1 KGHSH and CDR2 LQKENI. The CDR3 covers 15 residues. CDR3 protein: CASSPQEGRSYEQYF.

CDR3 sequence reads: CASSSRPEAAFF. V usage is TRBV6-2 or TRBV6-3 and J usage is TRBJ1-1; checking the TCRdb D call of TRBD1 is not possible without DNA. The CDR3 is 12 amino acids. Germline-derived CDR1 and CDR2 are MNHEY and SVGEGT.

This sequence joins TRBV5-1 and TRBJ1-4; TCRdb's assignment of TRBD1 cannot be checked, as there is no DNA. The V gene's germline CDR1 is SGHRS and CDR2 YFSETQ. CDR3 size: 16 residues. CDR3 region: CASSLWDRSTNEKLFF.

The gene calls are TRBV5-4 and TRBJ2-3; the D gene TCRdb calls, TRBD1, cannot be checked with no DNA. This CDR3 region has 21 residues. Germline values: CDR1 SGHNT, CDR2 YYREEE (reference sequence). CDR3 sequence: CASSLSLLFSQRLDFTDTQYF.

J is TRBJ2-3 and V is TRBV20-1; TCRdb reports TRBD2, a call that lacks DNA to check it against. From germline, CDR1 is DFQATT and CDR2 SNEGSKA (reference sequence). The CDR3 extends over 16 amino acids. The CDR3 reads CSARGLTSPVTDTQYF.

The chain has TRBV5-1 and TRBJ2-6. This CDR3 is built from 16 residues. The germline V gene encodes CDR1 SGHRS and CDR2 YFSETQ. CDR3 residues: CASSSGLHSGANVLTF.

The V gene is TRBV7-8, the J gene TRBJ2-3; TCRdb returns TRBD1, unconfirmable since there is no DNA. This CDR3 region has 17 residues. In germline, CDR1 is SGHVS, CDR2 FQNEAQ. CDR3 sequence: CASSPLGTGVSTDTQYF.

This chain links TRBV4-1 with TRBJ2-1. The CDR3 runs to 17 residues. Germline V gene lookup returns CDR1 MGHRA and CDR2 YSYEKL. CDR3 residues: CASSQESVGSPYNEQFF.

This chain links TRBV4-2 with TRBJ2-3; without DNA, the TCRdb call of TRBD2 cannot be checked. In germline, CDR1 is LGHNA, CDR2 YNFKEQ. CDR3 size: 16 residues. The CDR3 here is CASSPAASGGRDTQYF.

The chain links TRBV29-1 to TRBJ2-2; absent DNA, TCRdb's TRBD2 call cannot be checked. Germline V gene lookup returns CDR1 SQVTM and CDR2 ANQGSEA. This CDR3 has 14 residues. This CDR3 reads CSVVGLQNTGELFF.

The CDR3 loop reads CSVRTSGDLSYNEQFF. The chain is built from TRBV20-1 and TRBJ2-1; TCRdb proposes TRBD2, but this gene call is untestable without DNA. Germline-derived CDR1 and CDR2 are DFQATT and SNEGSKA (reference sequence). The CDR3 is 16 residues long.

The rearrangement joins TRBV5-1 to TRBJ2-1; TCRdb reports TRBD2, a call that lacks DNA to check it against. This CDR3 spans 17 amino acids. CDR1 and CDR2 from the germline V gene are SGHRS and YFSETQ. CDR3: CASSRYLAGYFYNEQFF.

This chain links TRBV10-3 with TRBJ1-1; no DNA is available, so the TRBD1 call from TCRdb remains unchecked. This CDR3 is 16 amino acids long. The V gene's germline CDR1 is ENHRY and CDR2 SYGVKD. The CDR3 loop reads CAISDNLQAMNTEAFF.

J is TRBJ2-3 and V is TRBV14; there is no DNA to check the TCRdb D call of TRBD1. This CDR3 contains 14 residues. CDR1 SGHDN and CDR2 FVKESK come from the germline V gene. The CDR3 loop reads CASGLGGPYDTQYF.

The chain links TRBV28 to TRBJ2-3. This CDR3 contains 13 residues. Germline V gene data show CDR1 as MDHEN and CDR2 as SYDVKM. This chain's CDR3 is CASSGVVPDTQYF.

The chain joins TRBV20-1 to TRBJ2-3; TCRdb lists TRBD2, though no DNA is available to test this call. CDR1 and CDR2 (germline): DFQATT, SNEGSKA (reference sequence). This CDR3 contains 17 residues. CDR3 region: CSARDFASGGSTDTQYF.

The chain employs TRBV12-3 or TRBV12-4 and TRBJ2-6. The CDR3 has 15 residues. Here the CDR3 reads CASSFSGSGANVLTF.

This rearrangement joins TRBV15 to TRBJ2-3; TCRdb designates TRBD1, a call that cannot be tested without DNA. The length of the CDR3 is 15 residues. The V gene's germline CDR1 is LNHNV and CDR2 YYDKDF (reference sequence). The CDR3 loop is CATSRGDPAWDTQYF.

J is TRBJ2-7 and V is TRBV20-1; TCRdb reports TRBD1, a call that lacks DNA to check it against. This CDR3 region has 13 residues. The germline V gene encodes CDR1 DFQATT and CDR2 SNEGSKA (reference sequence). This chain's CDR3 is CSAPRPGTYEQYF.

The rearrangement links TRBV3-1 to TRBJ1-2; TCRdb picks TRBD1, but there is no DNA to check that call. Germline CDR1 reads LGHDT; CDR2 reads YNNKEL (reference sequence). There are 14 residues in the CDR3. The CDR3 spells CASSQEVDSAGYTF.

This chain's CDR3 is CASSLVRVETQYF. The chain uses TRBV5-1 and TRBJ2-5. Germline assignment: CDR1 SGHRS and CDR2 YFSETQ. This CDR3 has 13 residues.

CDR3 amino acids: CSGTRSDRSTAFF. This rearrangement joins TRBV29-1 to TRBJ1-1; TCRdb's D gene call, TRBD1, goes unchecked for lack of DNA. Germline values: CDR1 SQVTM, CDR2 ANQGSEA. This CDR3 is 13 amino acids long.

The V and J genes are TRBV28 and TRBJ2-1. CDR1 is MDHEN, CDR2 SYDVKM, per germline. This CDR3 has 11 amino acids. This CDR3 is CASSLLGRTIF.

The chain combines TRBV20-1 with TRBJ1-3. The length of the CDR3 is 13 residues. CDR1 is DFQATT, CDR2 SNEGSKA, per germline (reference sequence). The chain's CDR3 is CSASPISGNTIYF.

The CDR3 sequence is CASSQDLLAGKGTYEQYF. V is TRBV4-3 and J is TRBJ2-7; TCRdb picks TRBD1, but there is no DNA to check that call. CDR1 is LGHNA and CDR2 is YSLEER in the germline V gene. This CDR3 is 18 amino acids long.

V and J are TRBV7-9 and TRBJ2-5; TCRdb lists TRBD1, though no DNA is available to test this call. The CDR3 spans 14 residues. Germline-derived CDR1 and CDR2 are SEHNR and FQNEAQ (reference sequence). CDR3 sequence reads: CASSFGGQRETQYF.

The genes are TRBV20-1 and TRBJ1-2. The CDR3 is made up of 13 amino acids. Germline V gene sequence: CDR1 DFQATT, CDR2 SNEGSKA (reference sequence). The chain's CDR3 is CSASPGGGLGYTF.

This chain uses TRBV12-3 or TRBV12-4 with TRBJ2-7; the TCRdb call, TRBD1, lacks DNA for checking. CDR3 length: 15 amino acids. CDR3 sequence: CASSLTRGSRYEQYF.

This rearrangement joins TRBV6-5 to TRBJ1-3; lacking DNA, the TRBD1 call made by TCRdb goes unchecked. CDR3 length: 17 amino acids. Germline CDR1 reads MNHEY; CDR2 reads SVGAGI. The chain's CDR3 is CASSYSHRDLSGNTIYF.